The clone carrying this T cell receptor (beta chain) showed up just a few times. Its matching antigen is unknown. V dropped 5 bases and J dropped 3; count of bases not matched to a gene: 4. The CDR3 spans 16 residues. Germline values: CDR1 MGHDK, CDR2 SYGVNS. This specimen belongs to a study of T cells in Graves' hyperthyroidism and ophthalmopathy. At the level of the study: Blood from the periphery was taken at initial diagnosis, before any treatment.

RNA transcripts gave rise to amplified TCR beta CDR3 regions. Using the HTBI primer set, a first-round RT-PCR was run on the TCR CDR3. One entry per CDR3 protein results from TCRdb running MiXCR on the multiplex PCR reads. The sample lists approximately 640,000 distinct CDR3 sequences; around a sixth were seen once. The study, taken as a whole, reports: A model of 13 V-J features distinguished ophthalmopathy from stable hyperthyroidism.

This sequence was found in a man aged 50-60 years with Graves' hyperthyroidism. Specimen: blood. This chain connects TRBV25-1 to TRBJ2-3, with 14 bases fitting TRBD2. CDR3 amino acids: CASSRGTSGSTDTQYF. The CDR3 DNA is TGTGCCAGCAGTCGGGGGACTAGCGGGAGTACAGATACGCAGTATTTT.